The T cell receptor beta chain under discussion was sequenced for a study of T cell responses to AZD1222 COVID-19 vaccine. Study outcomes and limitations: Just 5 to 7 AZD1222 recipients tested seropositive at baseline. There were vaccine-associated CD4 TCRs across spike, dominant at 160-218 and 743-854. Females outnumbered males among donors, who were mostly white British; clonal diversity was possibly underestimated. Sampled repertoires all dated from after the peak T cell response.

Points on this clone: Antigen specificity is unknown.

Assay: immunoSEQ multiplex PCR; the TCRdb copy retains only in-frame clones and omits some. The repertoire holds 120,000 or so clones, with about nine tenths as singletons. Deletions cut 0 bases from V and 2 bases from J, with 17 bases between. Germline values: CDR1 LGHDT, CDR2 YNNKEL (reference sequence). This CDR3 spans 17 amino acids. This specimen consisted of peripheral blood, obtained on day 0 of AZD1222 vaccination. The sequence was obtained from an adult in good health. The chain combines TRBV3-1 (or the pseudogene TRBV3-2) with TRBJ2-7, with D possibly being TRBD2 (6 bases). DNA of the CDR3: TGTGCCAGCAGCCAAGAGTTCCGGCGGGATAGGGCCTACGAGCAGTACTTC. Protein sequence: CASSQEFRRDRAYEQYF.